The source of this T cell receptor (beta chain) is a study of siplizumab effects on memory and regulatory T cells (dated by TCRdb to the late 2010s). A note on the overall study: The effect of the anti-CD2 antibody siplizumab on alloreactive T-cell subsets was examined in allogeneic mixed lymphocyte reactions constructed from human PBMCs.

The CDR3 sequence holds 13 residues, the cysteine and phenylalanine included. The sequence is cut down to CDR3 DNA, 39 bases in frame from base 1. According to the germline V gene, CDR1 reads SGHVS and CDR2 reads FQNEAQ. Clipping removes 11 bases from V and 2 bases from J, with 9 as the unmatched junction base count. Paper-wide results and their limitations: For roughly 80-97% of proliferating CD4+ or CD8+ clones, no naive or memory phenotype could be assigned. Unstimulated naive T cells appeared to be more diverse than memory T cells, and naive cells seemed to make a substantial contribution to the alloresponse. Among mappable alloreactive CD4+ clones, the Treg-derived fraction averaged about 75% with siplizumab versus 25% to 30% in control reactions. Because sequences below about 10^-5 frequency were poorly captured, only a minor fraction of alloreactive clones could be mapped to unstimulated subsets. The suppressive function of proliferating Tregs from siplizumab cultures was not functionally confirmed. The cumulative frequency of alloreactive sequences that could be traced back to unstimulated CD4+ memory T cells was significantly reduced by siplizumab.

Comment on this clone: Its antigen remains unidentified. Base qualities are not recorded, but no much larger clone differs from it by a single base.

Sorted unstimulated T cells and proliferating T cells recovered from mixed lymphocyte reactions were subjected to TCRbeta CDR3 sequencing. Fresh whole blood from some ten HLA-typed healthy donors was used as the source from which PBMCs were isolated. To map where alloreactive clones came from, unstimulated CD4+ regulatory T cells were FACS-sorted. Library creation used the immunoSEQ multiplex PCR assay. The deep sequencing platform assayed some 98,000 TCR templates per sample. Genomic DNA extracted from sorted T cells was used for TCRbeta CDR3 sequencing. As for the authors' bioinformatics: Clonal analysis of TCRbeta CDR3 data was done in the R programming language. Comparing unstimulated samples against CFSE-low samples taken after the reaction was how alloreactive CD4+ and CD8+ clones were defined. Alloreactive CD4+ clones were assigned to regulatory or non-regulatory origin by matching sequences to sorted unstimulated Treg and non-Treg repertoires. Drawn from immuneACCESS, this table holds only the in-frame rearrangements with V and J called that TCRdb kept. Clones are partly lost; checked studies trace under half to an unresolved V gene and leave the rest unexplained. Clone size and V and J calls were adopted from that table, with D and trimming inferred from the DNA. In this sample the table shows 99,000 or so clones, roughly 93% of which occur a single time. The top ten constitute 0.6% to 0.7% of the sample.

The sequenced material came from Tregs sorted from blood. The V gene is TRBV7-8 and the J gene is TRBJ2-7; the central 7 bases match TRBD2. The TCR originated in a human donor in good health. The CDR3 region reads CAGAKRGTYEQYF. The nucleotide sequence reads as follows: TGTGCCGGGGCCAAGCGGGGCACCTACGAGCAGTACTTC.